This T cell receptor (beta chain) was observed in a study of CXCR3-negative and CXCR3-positive naive CD8 T cells. Comment on this clonotype: Its matching antigen is unknown.

UMI labels and 5' RACE were used to prepare the TRB cDNA libraries. TCRdb reanalyzed the 5' RACE reads and collapses them to one entry per CDR3 protein, without DNA. Its table lists 140,000 to 150,000 distinct CDR3 sequences. CDR3 length: 15 amino acids. Looked up from germline, CDR1 is SGDLS and CDR2 is YYNGEE. General study findings and limits: Higher TRB CDR3 hydrophobicity marked CXCR3-positive naive cells relative to CXCR3-negative naive cells. Diversity proved comparably high across both naive subsets and much lower in memory CD8+ cells. Partially decreased CXCR3 expression was recorded after cryopreservation, and fresh PBMCs were used in most assays.

What was sequenced was naive CXCR3+ CD8+ T cells from blood. As to subset: CD45RO-CCR7+CD27+CD95- naive CD8+ T cells expressing CXCR3 (TNR3+). The TCR was taken from a human donor in good health. Some clones in this sample may be carry-over from other donors' samples. V usage is TRBV9 and J usage is TRBJ2-5; TCRdb returns TRBD2, unconfirmable since there is no DNA. The CDR3 loop is CASSVDGTIGETQYF. The complete variable domain, with remaining parts taken from reference TRBV9 and TRBJ2-5, reads DSGVTQTPKHLITATGQRVTLRCSPRSGDLSVYWYQQSLDQGLQFLIQYYNGEERAKGNILERFSAQQFPDLHSELNLSSLELGDSALYFCASSVDGTIGETQYFGPGTRLLVL.